Detailed here is one T cell receptor (beta chain). Under the authors' procedure: From reference gene primer amplification, estimates of nucleated cell counts were derived. Using immunoSEQ multiplex PCR, the repertoire was profiled, and TCRdb retains in-frame clones only, with some absent. That table gives V, J and clone size, and the DNA gave D and trimming. The sample carries 300,000 to 400,000 clones, around nine tenths recorded once. The data derive from a study of blood T cell repertoires in COVID-19. The length of the CDR3 is 14 residues. The J segment lost 11 bases and the V segment lost 8 bases, leaving 13 bases of the junction unmatched. The V gene's germline CDR1 is MNHEY and CDR2 SVGAGI.

This clonotype originated in a woman in her late teens or twenties who had recovered from COVID-19. V gene TRBV6-5 combines with J gene TRBJ1-5; 9 bases match TRBD1. Sample: PBMCs or T cells enriched from blood (not recorded which). The CDR3 spells CASQIQGAGRAQHF. The CDR3 nucleotides are TGTGCCAGCCAAATACAGGGGGCGGGGAGGGCCCAGCATTTT.